Below, 30 T cell receptor beta chains from the same sample are listed, as sequenced in a study of T cells in Graves' hyperthyroidism and ophthalmopathy. Authors of the study amplified TCR beta CDR3 regions from RNA transcripts. A first-round RT-PCR of the TCR CDR3 used the HTBI primer set. TCRdb reanalysed the multiplex PCR reads using MiXCR and keeps one entry per CDR3 protein. The sample carries about 260,000 distinct CDR3 sequences, roughly 17% recorded once. The sequenced sample was blood. These TCRs come from a woman aged 18 to 35 with Graves' ophthalmopathy.

This clonotype turned up a few times. J is TRBJ2-3 and V is TRBV24-1; D not certain. Looked up from germline, CDR1 is KGHDR and CDR2 is SFDVKD. Between the trimmed V and J ends, which lost 3 bases and 0 bases, there was a span of 3 bases. The CDR3 is made up of 13 amino acids. CDR3 coding DNA: TGTGCCACCAGTGATCTTAGCACAGATACGCAGTATTTT. The encoded protein is CATSDLSTDTQYF.

This clonotype was detected ten times or more. This sequence joins TRBV20-1 and TRBJ1-2; tentative D call: TRBD1 (6 bases). Between the trimmed V and J ends, which lost 4 bases and 7 bases, there was a span of 16 bases. The CDR3 is made up of 13 amino acids. From germline, CDR1 is DFQATT and CDR2 SNEGSKA (reference sequence). The CDR3 sequence is CSANGQTFGGYTF. The DNA for the CDR3 is TGCAGTGCTAACGGACAGACCTTTGGTGGCTACACCTTC.

This clonotype was observed at least ten times. The rearrangement links TRBV20-1 to TRBJ2-1; 10 bases align to TRBD2. The CDR3 runs to 16 residues. With V trimmed by 0 bases and J by 6 bases, 8 bases remained unmatched. Germline-derived CDR1 and CDR2 are DFQATT and SNEGSKA (reference sequence). The CDR3 region is CSARDQIKRGGNEQFF. The CDR3, as DNA: TGCAGTGCTAGAGATCAGATAAAGCGGGGGGGCAATGAGCAGTTCTTC.

This clonotype turned up a few times. V usage is TRBV4-2 and J usage is TRBJ1-6; D gene ambiguous. Germline CDR1 is LGHNA and CDR2 is YNFKEQ. This CDR3 has 15 amino acids. V lost 0 bases, J lost 7 bases, and 10 bases lay in between. In DNA, the CDR3 is TGTGCCAGCAGCCAAGATGTAGGCAGCAATTCACCCCTCCACTTT. Translation: CASSQDVGSNSPLHF.

This clonotype came up many times. This sequence joins TRBV20-1 and TRBJ2-5, with TRBD1 matching over 7 bases. Germline V gene lookup returns CDR1 DFQATT and CDR2 SNEGSKA (reference sequence). This CDR3 has 13 amino acids. V was clipped by 1 base and J by 5 bases; unmatched bases: 4. CDR3 sequence (DNA): TGCAGTGCTAGAGGAACAGGGGCGGAGACCCAGTACTTC. Translation: CSARGTGAETQYF.

This clonotype has just a few counts. The chain employs TRBV28 and TRBJ2-1; TRBD2 matches 13 bases. The CDR3 contains 17 residues. Germline trimming cut 7 bases from V and 6 bases from J; bases unmatched to any gene: 12. The germline V gene encodes CDR1 MDHEN and CDR2 SYDVKM. The CDR3 loop is CASNPTVRTSGGNEQFF. The CDR3 region has the DNA TGTGCCAGCAACCCAACGGTGAGGACTAGCGGGGGCAATGAGCAGTTCTTC.

This clonotype was recorded many times. A read error may be the cause here, since a much bigger clone is one base away. This CDR3 is CANSGGDYEQYF. The CDR3 DNA is TGTGCCAACAGCGGCGGGGATTACGAGCAGTACTTC. The V and J genes are TRBV7-8 and TRBJ2-7; D possibly corresponds to TRBD2 (6 bases). The CDR3 runs to 12 residues. CDR1 is SGHVS and CDR2 is FQNEAQ in the germline V gene.

This clonotype came up many times. J is TRBJ1-1 and V is TRBV7-2; D is uncertain. V shed 3 bases and J shed 1 base, with 12 bases lying between them. The length of the CDR3 is 15 residues. Germline CDR1 reads SGHTA; CDR2 reads FQGNSA. CDR3 sequence reads: CASSFFVGRNTEAFF. CDR3 in DNA: TGTGCCAGCAGCTTTTTCGTCGGGAGGAACACTGAAGCTTTCTTT.

The sample holds a few counts of this clonotype. This may be a read error, as it is one base from a much larger clone. It is likely a read error, because the conserved phenylalanine at the end of the CDR3 is missing. CDR3 DNA sequence: TGTGCCAGCAGTTTAGCGCTAAACCCACGGCCCTACAATGAGCAGTTCCTC. This encodes CASSLALNPRPYNEQFL. The V gene is TRBV12-3 or TRBV12-4, the J gene TRBJ2-1; D gene uncertain. Trimming pared 0 bases from V and 2 bases from J, leaving 14 bases between. CDR3 length equals 17 residues.

The chain uses TRBV9 and TRBJ2-7; TRBD1 or TRBD2 may be the D gene (7 bases each). Between the trimmed V and J ends, which lost 4 bases and 6 bases, there was a span of 17 bases. The germline gives CDR1 SGDLS, CDR2 YYNGEE. This CDR3 comprises 14 residues. CDR3 amino acids: CASSQGGRGGEQYF. CDR3 nucleotide sequence: TGTGCCAGCAGCCAGGGCGGCAGGGGGGGCGAGCAGTACTTC.

Ten or more counts support this clonotype. The chain uses TRBV5-1 and TRBJ1-1; D gene ambiguous. Germline loops: CDR1 SGHRS, CDR2 YFSETQ. Trimming cost V 5 bases and J 5 bases, with 19 bases left between them. There are 15 residues in the CDR3. The CDR3 is CASSTEPGFGTEAFF. The CDR3 region has the DNA TGCGCCAGCAGTACAGAGCCGGGGTTTGGTACTGAAGCTTTCTTT.

This clonotype was picked up many times. This sequence may be a read error, since a much larger clone differs from it by one base. This chain joins TRBV28 and TRBJ1-2, with no clear D. V was pared by 8 bases and J by 2 bases, with 12 bases between. Germline CDR1 is MDHEN and CDR2 is SYDVKM. The CDR3 covers 13 residues. The CDR3 nucleotides are TGTGCCAGCGGCCCCGGGCTAAACTATGGCTACACCTTC. Residues: CASGPGLNYGYTF.

In its sample, this clonotype was seen many times. The CDR3 coding sequence is TGTGCCAGCAGCTTAGGCCTCCTAGAAGAGACCCAGTACTTC. Translation: CASSLGLLEETQYF. V usage is TRBV13 and J usage is TRBJ2-5; no clear D. Germline loops: CDR1 PRHDT, CDR2 FYEKMQ (reference sequence). This CDR3 spans 14 amino acids. Trimming removed 0 bases at V and 3 bases at J, with 8 bases between. The complete variable domain, with remaining parts taken from reference TRBV13 and TRBJ2-5, reads AAGVIQSPRHLIKEKRETATLKCYPIPRHDTVYWYQQGPGQDPQFLISFYEKMQSDKGSIPDRFSAQQFSDYHSELNMSSLELGDSALYFCASSLGLLEETQYFGPGTRLLVL.

This clonotype was seen many times. The CDR3 sequence: CSVDLGLNTGELFF. The CDR3, as DNA: TGCAGCGTTGATCTGGGTCTGAACACCGGGGAGCTGTTTTTT. The chain combines TRBV29-1 with TRBJ2-2, with D unclear. The germline V and J ends were trimmed by 3 bases and 1 base, with 9 bases remaining between them. Germline V gene sequence: CDR1 SQVTM, CDR2 ANQGSEA. The CDR3 has 14 amino acids.

The table lists this clonotype with many counts. The CDR3 nucleotides read TGCGCCAGCAGCTTCGGACAGGCGAACAATGAGCAGTTCTTC. Protein sequence: CASSFGQANNEQFF. The chain recombines TRBV5-1 with TRBJ2-1, with 7 bases aligning to TRBD1. This CDR3 has 14 amino acids. CDR1 is SGHRS and CDR2 is YFSETQ in the germline V gene. J was trimmed by 5 bases and V by 2 bases; bases with no gene match: 4.

Of note for this clonotype: The junction departs from germline at one end; a sequencing error may be responsible. CDR3 in DNA: TGTGCCAGCAGCTTAGCGGGAGGAGGGGGCACTGAAGCCTTCTTT. It specifies CASSLAGGGGTEAFF. The V gene is TRBV7-9, the J gene TRBJ1-1; 7 nucleotides align to TRBD1. The germline V gene has CDR1 SEHNR and CDR2 FQNEAQ (reference sequence). The CDR3 consists of 15 residues.

Concerning this clonotype: A much larger clone differs by one base, so this may be a read error. The chain employs TRBV20-1 and TRBJ1-4; D gene unclear. Trimming shortened V by 7 bases and J by 8 bases, and 17 bases separated the two germline ends. Per germline, CDR1 DFQATT and CDR2 SNEGSKA (reference sequence). The CDR3 covers 13 residues. DNA for the CDR3: TGCAGTGTCCCGAGCCCTACGGGGGAAAAACTGTTTTTT. Protein sequence: CSVPSPTGEKLFF.

The sample holds many counts of this clonotype. The chain couples TRBV6-1 to TRBJ2-1, with D perhaps TRBD1 (5 bases). This CDR3 is 15 amino acids long. Germline CDR1 MNHNS, CDR2 SASEGT. V was cut by 7 bases and J by 4 bases, with 17 bases left in between. CDR3 region: CASTSYRQMYNEQFF. CDR3 sequence (DNA): TGTGCCAGCACTTCTTACCGACAGATGTACAATGAGCAGTTCTTC.

In its sample, this clonotype was seen many times. The chain has TRBV29-1 and TRBJ1-2; no definite D call. The CDR3 extends over 13 amino acids. The germline V gene has CDR1 SQVTM and CDR2 ANQGSEA. V lost 3 bases, J lost 0 bases, and 8 bases lay in between. The CDR3 DNA follows: TGCAGCGTTGATAGGGCGACTAACTATGGCTACACCTTC. Translating gives CSVDRATNYGYTF.

This clonotype was recorded many times. The rearrangement joins TRBV7-6 to TRBJ2-1; 14 bases are shared with TRBD2. This CDR3 contains 17 residues. J lost 4 bases, V lost 2 bases, and 4 bases had no gene match. Germline values: CDR1 SGHVS, CDR2 FNYEAQ. Here the CDR3 DNA reads TGTGCCAGCAGCTTATTGGGACTAGCGGGAGCTTACAATGAGCAGTTCTTC. Residues: CASSLLGLAGAYNEQFF.

In its sample, this clonotype was seen many times. V and J are TRBV6-2 or TRBV6-3 and TRBJ1-1, with D perhaps matching TRBD1 (6 bases). The V and J ends lost 5 bases and 0 bases respectively, with 13 bases between them. Germline V gene lookup returns CDR1 MNHEY and CDR2 SVGEGT. This CDR3 region has 15 residues. CDR3 DNA sequence: TGTGCCAGCAGTCCCGGACAGCCCATGAACACTGAAGCTTTCTTT. Its translation is CASSPGQPMNTEAFF.

In its sample, this clonotype was seen many times. This chain links TRBV7-2 with TRBJ2-1, with 15 positions matching TRBD2. Germline CDR1 SGHTA, CDR2 FQGNSA. V shed 5 bases, J shed 8 bases, and the junction held 7 bases outside the gene matches. The CDR3 consists of 16 residues. The CDR3 spells CASSQGLAGGWDEQFF. CDR3 bases: TGTGCCAGCAGCCAGGGACTAGCGGGAGGCTGGGATGAGCAGTTCTTC.

This clonotype was recorded at least ten times. The CDR3, as DNA: TGTGCCTCGCTAGGACAGGTGAACACTGAAGCTTTCTTT. This codes for CASLGQVNTEAFF. V gene TRBV30 combines with J gene TRBJ1-1; TRBD1 agrees at 7 bases. V shed 7 bases and J 0 bases; nucleotides not matched to a gene: 5. The CDR3 is 13 amino acids. The germline V gene has CDR1 GTSNPN and CDR2 SVGIG (reference sequence). Combining the CDR3 with reference TRBV30 and TRBJ1-1 gives the whole variable domain SQTIHQWPATLVQPVGSPLSLECTVEGTSNPNLYWYRQAAGRGLQLLFYSVGIGQISSEVPQNLSASRPQDRQFILSSKKLLLSDSGFYLCASLGQVNTEAFFGQGTRLTVV.

This clonotype has a count of ten or more. The DNA for the CDR3 is TGCAGCGTCTGGGGGGGAATTTCCACCTACGAGCAGTACTTC. This gives the protein CSVWGGISTYEQYF. The V gene is TRBV29-1, the J gene TRBJ2-7; 7 bases match TRBD2. The J segment lost 2 bases and the V segment lost 6 bases, leaving 10 bases of the junction unmatched. CDR3 length: 14 amino acids. The V gene's germline CDR1 is SQVTM and CDR2 ANQGSEA.

This clonotype was detected many times. The chain combines TRBV28 with TRBJ2-5, with 10 nucleotides matching TRBD1. J lost 5 bases, V lost 4 bases, and 7 bases had no gene match. Per the germline V gene, CDR1 is MDHEN and CDR2 is SYDVKM. There are 15 residues in the CDR3. CDR3 protein: CASSSPGTGVETQYF. CDR3 coding DNA: TGTGCCAGCAGTTCCCCCGGGACAGGGGTGGAGACCCAGTACTTC.

This clonotype has a count of ten or more. DNA for the CDR3: TGTGCCAGCAGGAGTACGACAGGGATAACAGATACGCAGTATTTT. Its translation is CASRSTTGITDTQYF. The rearrangement links TRBV6-1 to TRBJ2-3; 7 bases align to TRBD1. Germline lookup yields CDR1 MNHNS and CDR2 SASEGT. V trimming: 6 bases; J trimming: 3 bases; junction bases outside the gene matches: 9. The CDR3 contains 15 residues.

V usage is TRBV2 and J usage is TRBJ2-1, with D unresolved. The germline CDR1 and CDR2 sequences are SNHLY and FYNNEI. This CDR3 contains 17 residues. Trimming took off 7 bases at V and 4 bases at J, with 23 bases between the two ends. This CDR3 is CASNSVGLTTPYNEQFF. The CDR3 DNA sequence: TGTGCCAGCAACTCGGTCGGTCTTACTACACCATACAATGAGCAGTTCTTC.

The V call is TRBV6-1, the J call TRBJ2-7, with TRBD2 matching over 15 bases. The germline V gene encodes CDR1 MNHNS and CDR2 SASEGT. Trimming took 0 bases from V and 5 from J; bases not matched to a gene: 2. The CDR3 totals 16 residues. The CDR3 sequence: CASSEARTSGGDEQYF. The CDR3 DNA follows: TGTGCCAGCAGTGAAGCGCGGACTAGCGGGGGGGACGAGCAGTACTTC.

This CDR3 reads CASSFLGQGGNQPQHF. DNA of the CDR3: TGTGCCAGCAGTTTCCTGGGGCAGGGGGGCAATCAGCCCCAGCATTTT. The V and J genes are TRBV27 and TRBJ1-5; TRBD1 agrees at 7 bases. Germline V gene sequence: CDR1 MNHEY, CDR2 SMNVEV (reference sequence). Trimming took 3 bases from V and 2 from J; bases not matched to a gene: 7. This CDR3 is built from 16 residues.

Many counts were recorded for this clonotype. The chain employs TRBV19 and TRBJ2-2; tentatively, D is TRBD1 (8 bases). Germline CDR1 LNHDA, CDR2 SQIVND (reference sequence). There are 19 residues in the CDR3. V was shortened by 1 base and J by 0 bases, with 18 bases between the two germline ends. DNA for the CDR3: TGTGCCAGTAGTATAGGGACAGGGAGGGTCGACGCGAACACCGGGGAGCTGTTTTTT. It translates to CASSIGTGRVDANTGELFF.